This T cell receptor beta chain was sequenced in a study of human T cells and chemical hapten exposure. Study background: Patients additionally received therapeutic doses of diphenylcyclopropenone on the scalp once a week, and this continued throughout the roughly 26-week study.

The study used a library that attached unique molecular identifiers to individual cDNA molecules. TCRdb re-called the RACE reads with MiXCR, one entry per CDR3 protein. The repertoire holds tens of thousands of distinct CDR3 sequences, with around 7% as singletons. This clonotype was seen repeatedly, ten times or more. Regarding time point: pre-sensitization, week 0. Treatment given: therapeutic diphenylcyclopropenone sensitization with weekly scalp DPC. Donation of samples came from alopecia patients who were 18 to 70 years old and suitable for DPC. The germline gives CDR1 DFQATT, CDR2 SNEGSKA (reference sequence). This CDR3 is 15 amino acids long. The ends were cut back, 1 base at V and 4 bases at J, with 14 bases in the middle.

The TCR sequence derives from a woman aged 25 to 39 with alopecia areata. Some clones in this sample may be carry-over from other donors' samples. The starting material was whole blood, obtained in connection with sensitization to the hapten diphenylcyclopropenone (DPC). The chain is built from TRBV20-1 and TRBJ1-5; D is undetermined. The CDR3 DNA is TGCAGTGCTAGAGCTCCTGGACCGTATAATCAGCCCCAGCATTTT. As protein: CSARAPGPYNQPQHF.